This T cell receptor (beta chain) appears in the sequencing data of a study of shared clonotypes between healthy human individuals. General study findings and limits: Represented diversity (both genetic and exposure-history) was limited by the small number of donors.

Trimming cost V 4 bases and J 4 bases, with 14 bases left between them. Germline V gene sequence: CDR1 SEHNR, CDR2 FQNEAQ (reference sequence). The CDR3 sequence is 15 residues long. For this clone: The antigen is not known.

Authors' methods: ImmunoSEQ junction-only sequences lacked quality scores, so their filtering differed. This table comes from immunoSEQ multiplex PCR, and its TCRdb copy is limited to in-frame clones, with some not included. Clone size and the V and J calls come from that table; the DNA yielded D and trimming. The table shows 2 million to 3 million clones, with roughly 93% occurring only once. The clonotype comes from a young man in good health. Some clones in this sample may be carry-over from other donors' samples. Material: naive CD4+ T cells from PBMCs. The subset here: CD45RA+ positively selected. This chain joins TRBV7-9 and TRBJ2-1; a possible D gene is TRBD2 (5 bases). The CDR3 region is CASSSGGTSYNEQFF. CDR3 DNA: TGTGCCAGCAGCTCCGGAGGTACAAGTTACAATGAGCAGTTCTTC.